This record covers a single T cell receptor (beta chain). These data originate in a study of blood T cell repertoires in COVID-19. The data were produced by immunoSEQ multiplex PCR, yet TCRdb's version contains in-frame clones alone and is incomplete. The sample records about 82,000 clones, about 80% being singletons. The V and J ends lost 5 bases and 2 bases, in that order; junction bases with no gene match: 5. Germline V lookup: CDR1 SGHAT, CDR2 FQNNGV. The CDR3 has 15 residues. The source is a woman aged 40-49 years with active or convalescent COVID-19. The chain uses TRBV11-2 and TRBJ2-1; 8 nucleotides line up with TRBD2. Input material: peripheral blood. CDR3 sequence reads: CASSTPGLAYNEQFF. The CDR3 DNA reads TGTGCCAGCAGCACTCCGGGACTAGCCTACAATGAGCAGTTCTTC.